The clone carrying this TCR beta chain was counted many times. Antigen unknown. A universal primer site came from template switching; cDNA carried unique molecular identifiers. One entry per CDR3 protein, called by TCRdb with MiXCR from the 5' RACE reads. The data show just over 450,000 distinct CDR3 sequences, with 14% seen just once and about 0.54% held by the top ten. Looked up from germline, CDR1 is SGDLS and CDR2 is YYNGEE. Trimming cost V 2 bases and J 2 bases; bases outside gene matches: 1. There are 14 residues in the CDR3. This sample stems from a study of identical twins. Notes on the study in general: The authors drew conclusions from cross-sectional statistical analysis rather than following the same donors. Less excess twin sharing appeared in beta out-of-frame sequences.

These data were also reused for a study on yellow fever vaccine responses in identical twins.

The sequence derives from a woman aged 18-29 years in good health. The chain joins TRBV9 to TRBJ2-5; 9 positions agree with TRBD1. The sample consisted of CD4+ T cells sorted from blood. DNA of the CDR3: TGTGCCAGCAGCGTGGGACAGGGACAAGAGACCCAGTACTTC. It is translated as CASSVGQGQETQYF.